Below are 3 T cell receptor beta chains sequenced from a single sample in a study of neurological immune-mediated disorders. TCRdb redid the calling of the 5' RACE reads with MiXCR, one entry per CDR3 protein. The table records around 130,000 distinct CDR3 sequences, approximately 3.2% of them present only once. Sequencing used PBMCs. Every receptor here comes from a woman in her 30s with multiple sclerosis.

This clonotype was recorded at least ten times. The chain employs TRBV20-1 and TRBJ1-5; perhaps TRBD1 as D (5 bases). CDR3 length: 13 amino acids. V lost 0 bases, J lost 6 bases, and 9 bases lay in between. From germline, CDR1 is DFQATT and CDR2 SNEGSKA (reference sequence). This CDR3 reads CSAREGTGQPQHF. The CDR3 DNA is TGCAGTGCTAGAGAAGGGACGGGTCAGCCCCAGCATTTT.

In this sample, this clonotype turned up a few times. The DNA of the CDR3 is TGCGCCAGCAGCTTGAAGCAGCGGGGATGGGGGGAGCAGTTCTTC. It is translated as CASSLKQRGWGEQFF. J is TRBJ2-1 and V is TRBV5-1; 7 bases agree with TRBD2. The CDR3 has 15 residues. Looked up from germline, CDR1 is SGHRS and CDR2 is YFSETQ. Germline trimming cut 1 base from V and 10 bases from J; bases unmatched to any gene: 11.

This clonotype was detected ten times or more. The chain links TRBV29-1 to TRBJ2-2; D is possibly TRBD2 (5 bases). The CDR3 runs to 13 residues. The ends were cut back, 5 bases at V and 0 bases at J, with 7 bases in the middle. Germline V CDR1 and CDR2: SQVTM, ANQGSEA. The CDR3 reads CSVRGPNTGELFF. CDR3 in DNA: TGCAGCGTTCGAGGGCCGAACACCGGGGAGCTGTTTTTT.